Below, 8 T cell receptor beta chains from the same sample are listed, as sequenced in a study of a mutant IDH1 vaccine in newly diagnosed glioma. The time point here: week 35, safety follow-up. Vaccination comprised doses that each held 300 ug of mutant IDH1 20-mer peptide, plus topical imiquimod. For these receptors, no antigen is known. Here immunoSEQ multiplex PCR was the method, and the copy in TCRdb shows in-frame clones only, minus some. Here the sample spans about 56,000 clones, 86% being singletons. This sample comprised PBMCs, obtained from a glioma patient whose treatment included an IDH1 peptide vaccine. These receptors originate from a man in his forties with glioma.

The chain is built from TRBV18 and TRBJ2-7; possibly TRBD2 for D (5 bases). The V end was cut by 2 bases, the J end by 3 bases, with 8 bases between. The CDR3 runs 13 residues. Per the germline V gene, CDR1 is KGHSH and CDR2 is LQKENI. The CDR3 loop reads CASSPSEGYEQYF. The CDR3 DNA reads as TGTGCCAGCTCACCATCCGAGGGCTACGAGCAGTACTTC.

The V gene is TRBV7-3, the J gene TRBJ1-2, with D perhaps TRBD1 (5 bases). Germline CDR1 is SGHTA and CDR2 is FQGTGA. Deletions cut 3 bases from V and 8 bases from J, with 13 bases between. The CDR3 sequence is 13 residues long. The CDR3 DNA sequence: TGTGCCAGCAGCTTGGGGGGGACGAAGGGCTACACCTTC. It encodes CASSLGGTKGYTF.

The J gene is TRBJ2-7, the V gene TRBV27; D gene unclear. Deletions cut 3 bases from V and 0 bases from J, with 6 bases between. The CDR3 consists of 13 residues. Germline V CDR1 and CDR2: MNHEY, SMNVEV (reference sequence). The CDR3: CASSFQSSYEQYF. The CDR3 DNA reads as TGTGCCAGCAGTTTCCAGAGCTCCTACGAGCAGTACTTC.

The genes are TRBV25-1 and TRBJ2-5; D unclear. CDR3 length equals 14 residues. Trimming stripped 2 bases from V and 0 bases from J, with 7 bases between. Germline CDR1 reads MGHDK; CDR2 reads SYGVNS. This CDR3 reads CASSERRDQETQYF. CDR3 in DNA: TGTGCCAGCAGTGAACGACGGGACCAAGAGACCCAGTACTTC.

Note on this clone: One end of the junction fails to match germline, which may point to a read error. The J gene is TRBJ1-3, the V gene TRBV5-1; 7 nucleotides match TRBD1. The V gene's germline CDR1 is SGHRS and CDR2 YFSETQ. The CDR3 length is 14 residues. CDR3 DNA: TGCGCCAGCAGCCCGGGACAGTCTGAAAACACCATATATTTT. Its protein is CASSPGQSENTIYF. Looking up the rest from reference TRBV5-1 and TRBJ1-3 gives the full variable domain: KAGVTQTPRYLIKTRGQQVTLSCSPISGHRSVSWYQQTPGQGLQFLFEYFSETQRNKGNFPGRFSGRQFSNSRSEMNVSTLELGDSALYLCASSPGQSENTIYFGEGSWLTVV.

V gene TRBV19 combines with J gene TRBJ2-1, with D possibly matching TRBD2 (6 bases). V gave up 6 bases and J gave up 7 bases, with 19 bases separating them. Germline lookup yields CDR1 LNHDA and CDR2 SQIVND (reference sequence). This CDR3 is built from 15 residues. The CDR3 bases are TGTGCCAGTAGCAAAGCGGGCACAGGCGGAAATGAGCAGTTCTTC. This gives the protein CASSKAGTGGNEQFF.

The chain links TRBV10-3 to TRBJ2-2, with a tentative D call TRBD1 (6 bases). CDR3 length: 14 residues. CDR1 is ENHRY, CDR2 SYGVKD, per germline. Trimming stripped 6 bases from V and 0 bases from J, with 8 bases between. Here the CDR3 reads CAISPGANTGELFF. CDR3 sequence (DNA): TGTGCCATCAGCCCAGGGGCGAACACCGGGGAGCTGTTTTTT.

The J gene is TRBJ2-1, the V gene TRBV5-1; D ambiguous. The CDR3 loop spans 15 amino acids. Per germline, CDR1 SGHRS and CDR2 YFSETQ. V gave up 0 bases and J gave up 6 bases, with 13 bases separating them. The CDR3 sequence is CASSLEVLSSNEQFF. CDR3 nucleotides: TGCGCCAGCAGCTTGGAGGTCCTAAGCTCCAATGAGCAGTTCTTC.